This TCR beta chain was sequenced for a study of blood T cell repertoires in COVID-19. Study details: Sources were T cells, B-cell-depleted T cells, or PBMCs; the material itself was cDNA or gDNA.

The CDR3 totals 15 residues. CDR1 is MNHEY and CDR2 is SVGAGI in the germline V gene. The V and J ends lost 4 bases and 7 bases, in that order; junction bases with no gene match: 13. Authors' processing steps: Scientists estimated how many nucleated cells there were by amplifying reference gene primers. Generated by immunoSEQ multiplex PCR, the TCRdb table keeps only in-frame clones and is missing some. The V and J calls and clone size come from that table; D and trimming were worked out from the DNA. The profile shows about 240,000 clones, about four fifths of them singletons. This receptor was identified in an elderly woman with acute or convalescent COVID-19. The specimen was peripheral blood. The rearrangement joins TRBV6-5 to TRBJ2-7; 7 nucleotides agree with TRBD2. The CDR3 loop is CASSSFGSGVEEQYF. For the CDR3, the DNA is TGTGCCAGCAGTTCCTTTGGGAGCGGGGTCGAGGAGCAGTACTTC.